The source of this TCR beta chain is a study of T-cell reconstitution after alpha-beta-depleted transplantation in children. Researchers prepared the TCRbeta library using unique molecular identifiers, the study reports. TCRdb analysed the PCR reads with MiXCR anew, one entry per CDR3 protein. This sample yields 450,000 to 500,000 distinct CDR3 sequences, of which around 13% are seen a single time; roughly 5.4% belongs to the top ten. This CDR3 is built from 15 residues. Unmatched junction bases numbered 10, after V lost 3 bases and J lost 8 bases. Germline CDR1 and CDR2: SGHTA and FQGNSA. The starting material was PBMCs from the stem cell graft donor, obtained from the stem cell graft. The clonotype originates from a human donor who donated a stem cell graft to a child with combined immunodeficiency. This sequence joins TRBV7-2 and TRBJ2-3; the match to TRBD2 covers 8 bases. This chain's CDR3 is CASSLGPEAGGTQYF. As DNA, the CDR3 is TGTGCCAGCAGCTTGGGGCCGGAGGCGGGAGGTACGCAGTATTTT.